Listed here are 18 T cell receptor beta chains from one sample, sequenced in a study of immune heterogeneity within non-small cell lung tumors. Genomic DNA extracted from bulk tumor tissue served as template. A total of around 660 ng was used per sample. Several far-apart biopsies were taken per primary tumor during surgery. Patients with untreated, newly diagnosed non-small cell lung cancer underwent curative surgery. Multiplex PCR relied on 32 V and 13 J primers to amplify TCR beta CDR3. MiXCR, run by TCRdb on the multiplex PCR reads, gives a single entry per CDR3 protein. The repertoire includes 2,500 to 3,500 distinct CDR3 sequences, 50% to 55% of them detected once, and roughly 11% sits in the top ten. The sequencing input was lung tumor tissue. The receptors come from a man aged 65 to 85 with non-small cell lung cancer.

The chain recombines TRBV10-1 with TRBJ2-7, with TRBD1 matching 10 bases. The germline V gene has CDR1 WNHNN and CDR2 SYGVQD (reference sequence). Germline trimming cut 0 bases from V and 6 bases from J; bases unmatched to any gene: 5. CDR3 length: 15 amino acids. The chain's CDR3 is CASSESFGTGVEQYF. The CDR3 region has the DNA TGCGCCAGCAGTGAGTCTTTTGGGACAGGGGTCGAGCAGTACTTC.

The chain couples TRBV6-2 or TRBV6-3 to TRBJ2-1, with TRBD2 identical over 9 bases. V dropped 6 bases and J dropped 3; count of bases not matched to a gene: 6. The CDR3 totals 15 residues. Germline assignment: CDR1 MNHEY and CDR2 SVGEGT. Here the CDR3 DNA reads TGTGCCAGCAGCCTCGGACTAGCGAACTACAATGAGCAGTTCTTC. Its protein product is CASSLGLANYNEQFF.

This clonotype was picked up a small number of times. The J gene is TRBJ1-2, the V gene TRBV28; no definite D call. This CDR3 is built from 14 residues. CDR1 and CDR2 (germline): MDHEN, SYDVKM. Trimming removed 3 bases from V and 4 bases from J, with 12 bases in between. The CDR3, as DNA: TGTGCCAGCAGTTTTCGATTAAGGTTCTATGGCTACACCTTC. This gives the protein CASSFRLRFYGYTF.

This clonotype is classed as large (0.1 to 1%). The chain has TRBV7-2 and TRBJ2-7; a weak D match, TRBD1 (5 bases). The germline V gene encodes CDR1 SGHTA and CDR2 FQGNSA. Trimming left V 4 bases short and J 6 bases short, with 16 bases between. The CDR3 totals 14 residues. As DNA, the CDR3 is TGTGCCAGCAGCTCCAGGGTAGATGGCCGCGAGCAGTACTTC. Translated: CASSSRVDGREQYF.

The CDR3 region is CASSLGTSNEQFF. The CDR3 DNA reads as TGCGCCAGCAGCCTCGGGACTAGCAATGAGCAGTTCTTC. V usage is TRBV5-1 and J usage is TRBJ2-1, with TRBD2 matching 8 bases. CDR3 length: 13 residues. V trimming: 4 bases; J trimming: 6 bases; junction bases outside the gene matches: 3. In germline, CDR1 is SGHRS, CDR2 YFSETQ.

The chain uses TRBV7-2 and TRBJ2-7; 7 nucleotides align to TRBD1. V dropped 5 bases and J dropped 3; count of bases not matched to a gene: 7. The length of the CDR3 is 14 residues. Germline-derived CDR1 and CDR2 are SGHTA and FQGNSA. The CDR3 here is CASSTPGGNYEQYF. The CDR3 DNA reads TGTGCCAGCAGCACCCCAGGGGGTAACTACGAGCAGTACTTC.

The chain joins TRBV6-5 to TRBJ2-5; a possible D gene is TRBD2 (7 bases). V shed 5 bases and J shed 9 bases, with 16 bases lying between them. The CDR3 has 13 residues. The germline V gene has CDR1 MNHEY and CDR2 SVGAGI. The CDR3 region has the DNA TGTGCCAGCAGTGATCGGGGGGCTGTGGCCCAGTACTTC. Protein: CASSDRGAVAQYF.

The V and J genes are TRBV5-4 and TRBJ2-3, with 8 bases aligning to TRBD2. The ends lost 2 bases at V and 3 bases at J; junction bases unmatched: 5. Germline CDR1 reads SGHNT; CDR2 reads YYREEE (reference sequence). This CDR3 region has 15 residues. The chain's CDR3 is CASSFGTRMTDTQYF. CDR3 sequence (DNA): TGTGCCAGCAGCTTCGGGACTAGAATGACAGATACGCAGTATTTT.

This CDR3 reads CSARVRDRGLMQYF. CDR3 bases: TGCAGTGCTAGAGTCCGGGACAGGGGTTTGATGCAGTACTTC. The chain employs TRBV20-1 and TRBJ2-7; TRBD1 matches at 10 bases. The CDR3 consists of 14 residues. The germline gives CDR1 DFQATT, CDR2 SNEGSKA (reference sequence). Losses at the gene ends were 1 base for V and 9 bases for J; bases not matched to a gene: 9.

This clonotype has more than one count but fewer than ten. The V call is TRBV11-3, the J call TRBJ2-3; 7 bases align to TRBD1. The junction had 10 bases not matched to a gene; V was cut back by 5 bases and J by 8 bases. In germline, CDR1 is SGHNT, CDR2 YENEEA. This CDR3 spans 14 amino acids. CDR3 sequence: CASSPSEGAATQYF. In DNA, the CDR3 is TGTGCCAGCAGCCCCTCCGAGGGGGCAGCTACGCAGTATTTT.

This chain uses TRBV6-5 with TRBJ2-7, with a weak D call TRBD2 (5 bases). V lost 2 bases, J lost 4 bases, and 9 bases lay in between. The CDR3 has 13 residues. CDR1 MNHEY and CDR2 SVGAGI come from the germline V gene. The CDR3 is CASSYTTGYEQYF. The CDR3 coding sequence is TGTGCCAGCAGTTACACGACGGGATACGAGCAGTACTTC.

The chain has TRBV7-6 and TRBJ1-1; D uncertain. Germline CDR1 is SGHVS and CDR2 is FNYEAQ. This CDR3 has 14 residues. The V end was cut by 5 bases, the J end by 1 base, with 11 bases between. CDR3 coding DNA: TGTGCCAGCAGCGCGGGGTTGACGAACACTGAAGCTTTCTTT. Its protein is CASSAGLTNTEAFF.

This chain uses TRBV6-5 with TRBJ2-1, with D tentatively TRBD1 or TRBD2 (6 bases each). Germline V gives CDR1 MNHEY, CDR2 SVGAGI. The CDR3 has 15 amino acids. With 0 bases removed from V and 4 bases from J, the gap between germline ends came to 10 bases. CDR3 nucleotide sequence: TGTGCCAGCAGTTACTCACCGGGGGCTTACAATGAGCAGTTCTTC. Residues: CASSYSPGAYNEQFF.

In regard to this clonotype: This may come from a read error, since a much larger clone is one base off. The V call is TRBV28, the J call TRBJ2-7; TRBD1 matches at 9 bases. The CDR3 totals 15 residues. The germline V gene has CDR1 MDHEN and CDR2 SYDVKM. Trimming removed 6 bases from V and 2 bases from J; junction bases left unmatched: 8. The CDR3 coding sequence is TGTGCCAGCAGGCAGACAGGGGGTACAACCTACGAGCAGTACTTC. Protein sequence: CASRQTGGTTYEQYF.

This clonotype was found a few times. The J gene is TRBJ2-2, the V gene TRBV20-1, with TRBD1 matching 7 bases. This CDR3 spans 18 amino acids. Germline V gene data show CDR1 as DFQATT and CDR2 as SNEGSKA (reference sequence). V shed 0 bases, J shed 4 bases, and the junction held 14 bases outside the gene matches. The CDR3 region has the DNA TGCAGTGCTAGAGATTCTCGCGGGCCCAACAGGGGCACCGGGGAGCTGTTTTTT. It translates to CSARDSRGPNRGTGELFF.

The CDR3 nucleotides are TGTGCCAGCAGTTTATATGGGACAGGGGTTGGCTACACCTTC. It specifies CASSLYGTGVGYTF. This chain joins TRBV27 and TRBJ1-2; TRBD1 matches at 10 bases. Germline CDR1 is MNHEY and CDR2 is SMNVEV (reference sequence). This CDR3 is 14 amino acids long. Losses at the gene ends were 1 base for V and 7 bases for J; bases not matched to a gene: 3.

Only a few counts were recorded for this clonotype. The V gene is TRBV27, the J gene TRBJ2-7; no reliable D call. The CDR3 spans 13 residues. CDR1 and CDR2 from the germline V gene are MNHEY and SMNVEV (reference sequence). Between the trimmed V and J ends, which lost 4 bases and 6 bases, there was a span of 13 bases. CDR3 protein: CASSSGPRFEQYF. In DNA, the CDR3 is TGTGCCAGCAGTTCGGGCCCTCGTTTCGAGCAGTACTTC.

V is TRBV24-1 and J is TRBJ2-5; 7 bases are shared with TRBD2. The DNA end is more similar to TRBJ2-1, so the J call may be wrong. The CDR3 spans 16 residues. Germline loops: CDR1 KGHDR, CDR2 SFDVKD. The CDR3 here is CATSEPGRGACNEQFF. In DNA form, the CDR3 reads TGTGCCACCAGTGAACCTGGGAGGGGCGCTTGCAATGAGCAGTTCTTC.